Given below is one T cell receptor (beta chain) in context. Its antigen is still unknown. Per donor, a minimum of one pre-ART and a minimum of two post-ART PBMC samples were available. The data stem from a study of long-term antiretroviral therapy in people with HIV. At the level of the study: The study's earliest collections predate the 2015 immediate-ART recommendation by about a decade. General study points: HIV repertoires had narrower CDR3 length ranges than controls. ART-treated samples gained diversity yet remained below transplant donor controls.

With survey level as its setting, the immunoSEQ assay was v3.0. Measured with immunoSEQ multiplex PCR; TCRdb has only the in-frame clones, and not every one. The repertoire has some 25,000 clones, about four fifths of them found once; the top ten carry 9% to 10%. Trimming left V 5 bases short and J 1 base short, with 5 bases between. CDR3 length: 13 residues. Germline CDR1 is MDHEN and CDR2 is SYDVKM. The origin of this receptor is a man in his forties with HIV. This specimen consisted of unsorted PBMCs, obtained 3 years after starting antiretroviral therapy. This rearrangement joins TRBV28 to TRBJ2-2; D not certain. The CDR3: CASSPQNTGELFF. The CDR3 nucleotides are TGTGCCAGCAGTCCACAGAACACCGGGGAGCTGTTTTTT. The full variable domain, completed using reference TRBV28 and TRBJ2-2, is DVKVTQSSRYLVKRTGEKVFLECVQDMDHENMFWYRQDPGLGLRLIYFSYDVKMKEKGDIPEGYSVSREKKERFSLILESASTNQTSMYLCASSPQNTGELFFGEGSRLTVL.